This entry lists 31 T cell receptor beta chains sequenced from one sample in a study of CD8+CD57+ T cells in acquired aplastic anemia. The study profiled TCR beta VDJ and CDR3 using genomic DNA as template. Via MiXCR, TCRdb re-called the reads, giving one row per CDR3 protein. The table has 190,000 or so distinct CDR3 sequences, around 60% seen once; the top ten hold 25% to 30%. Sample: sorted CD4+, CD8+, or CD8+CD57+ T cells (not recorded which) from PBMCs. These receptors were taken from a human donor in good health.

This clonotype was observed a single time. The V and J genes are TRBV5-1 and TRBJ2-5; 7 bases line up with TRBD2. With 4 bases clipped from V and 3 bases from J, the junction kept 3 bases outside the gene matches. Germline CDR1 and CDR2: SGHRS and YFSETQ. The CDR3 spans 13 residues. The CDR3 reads CASSIREEETQYF. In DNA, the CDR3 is TGCGCCAGCAGCATCCGGGAGGAAGAGACCCAGTACTTC.

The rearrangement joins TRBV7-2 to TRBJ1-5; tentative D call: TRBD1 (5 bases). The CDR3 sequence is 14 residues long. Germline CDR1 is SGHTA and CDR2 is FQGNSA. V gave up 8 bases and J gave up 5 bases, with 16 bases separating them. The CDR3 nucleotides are TGTGCCAGCGGACCGGGACTGGGCGATCAGCCCCAGCATTTT. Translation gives CASGPGLGDQPQHF. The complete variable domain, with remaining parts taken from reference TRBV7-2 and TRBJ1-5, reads GAGVSQSPSNKVTEKGKDVELRCDPISGHTALYWYRQSLGQGLEFLIYFQGNSAPDKSGLPSDRFSAERTGGSVSTLTIQRTQQEDSAVYLCASGPGLGDQPQHFGDGTRLSIL.

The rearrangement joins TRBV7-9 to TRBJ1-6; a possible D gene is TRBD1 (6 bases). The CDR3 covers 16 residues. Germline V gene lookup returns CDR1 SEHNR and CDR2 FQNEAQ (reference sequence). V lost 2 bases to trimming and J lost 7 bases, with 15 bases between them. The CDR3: CASSLNRASRNSPLHF. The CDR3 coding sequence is TGTGCCAGCAGCTTAAACAGGGCCTCGCGGAATTCACCCCTCCACTTT. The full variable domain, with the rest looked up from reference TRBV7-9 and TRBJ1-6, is DTGVSQNPRHKITKRGQNVTFRCDPISEHNRLYWYRQTLGQGPEFLTYFQNEAQLEKSRLLSDRFSAERPKGSFSTLEIQRTEQGDSAMYLCASSLNRASRNSPLHFGNGTRLTVT.

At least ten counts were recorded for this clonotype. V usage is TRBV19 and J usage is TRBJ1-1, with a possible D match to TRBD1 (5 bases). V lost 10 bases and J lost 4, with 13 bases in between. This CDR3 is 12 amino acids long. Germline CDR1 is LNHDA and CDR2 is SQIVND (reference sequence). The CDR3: CATQPGGTEAFF. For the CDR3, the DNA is TGTGCCACCCAACCCGGGGGCACTGAAGCTTTCTTT.

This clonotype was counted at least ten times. CDR3 nucleotide sequence: TGTGCCAGCAGCCCACGGGACAGGGCTATTTACGAGCAGTACTTC. Translation gives CASSPRDRAIYEQYF. This chain connects TRBV11-3 to TRBJ2-7, with TRBD1 matching over 9 bases. Germline assignment: CDR1 SGHNT and CDR2 YENEEA. The CDR3 is 15 residues long. V was clipped by 5 bases and J by 4 bases; unmatched bases: 9. The full variable domain, completed using reference TRBV11-3 and TRBJ2-7, is EAGVVQSPRYKIIEKKQPVAFWCNPISGHNTLYWYLQNLGQGPELLIRYENEEAVDDSQLPKDRFSAERLKGVDSTLKIQPAELGDSAVYLCASSPRDRAIYEQYFGPGTRLTVT.

Here the CDR3 reads CASSVAQNTEAFF. The DNA for the CDR3 is TGTGCCAGCAGCGTAGCCCAGAACACTGAAGCTTTCTTT. J is TRBJ1-1 and V is TRBV9; no clear D. Germline V gene lookup returns CDR1 SGDLS and CDR2 YYNGEE. CDR3 size: 13 residues. V lost 0 bases and J 1 base, leaving 4 bases between the germline ends.

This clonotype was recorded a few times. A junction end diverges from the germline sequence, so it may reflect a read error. CDR3 DNA sequence: TGTGCCCGCAGCTTCTTAGCGGGAGGAGCAGATACGCAGTATTTT. It codes for CARSFLAGGADTQYF. The rearrangement joins TRBV7-3 to TRBJ2-3; 10 positions agree with TRBD2. Germline V lookup: CDR1 SGHTA, CDR2 FQGTGA. This CDR3 comprises 15 residues.

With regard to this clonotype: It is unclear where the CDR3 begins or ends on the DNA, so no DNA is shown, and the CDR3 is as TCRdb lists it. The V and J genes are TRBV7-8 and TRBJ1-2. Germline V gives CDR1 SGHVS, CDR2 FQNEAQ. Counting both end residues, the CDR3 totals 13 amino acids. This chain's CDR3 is CASSLQLWGPGTF.

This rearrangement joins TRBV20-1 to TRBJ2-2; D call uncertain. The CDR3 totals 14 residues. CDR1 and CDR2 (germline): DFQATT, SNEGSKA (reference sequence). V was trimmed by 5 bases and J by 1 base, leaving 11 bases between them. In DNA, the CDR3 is TGCAGTGCTCGGCAGCCCGGGAACACCGGGGAGCTGTTTTTT. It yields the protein CSARQPGNTGELFF.

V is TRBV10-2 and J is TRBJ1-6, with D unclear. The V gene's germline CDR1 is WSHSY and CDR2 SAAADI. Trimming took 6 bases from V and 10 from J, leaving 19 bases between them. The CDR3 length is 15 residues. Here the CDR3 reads CASRTRAGRESPLHF. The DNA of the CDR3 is TGCGCCAGCAGGACCCGAGCGGGGAGGGAATCACCCCTCCACTTT.

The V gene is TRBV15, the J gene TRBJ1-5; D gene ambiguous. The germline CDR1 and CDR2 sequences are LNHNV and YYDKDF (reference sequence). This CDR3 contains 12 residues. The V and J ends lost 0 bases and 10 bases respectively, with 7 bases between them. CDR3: CATSRDEQPQHF. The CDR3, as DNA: TGTGCCACCAGCAGAGACGAACAACCCCAGCATTTT.

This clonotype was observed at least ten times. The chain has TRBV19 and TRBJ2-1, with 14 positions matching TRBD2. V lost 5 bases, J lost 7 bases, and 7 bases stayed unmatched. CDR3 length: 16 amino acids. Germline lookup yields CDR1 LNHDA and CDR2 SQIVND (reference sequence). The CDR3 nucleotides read TGTGCCAGTAGTGGGGGACTAGCGGGAGTGGGAAATGAGCAGTTCTTC. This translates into CASSGGLAGVGNEQFF.

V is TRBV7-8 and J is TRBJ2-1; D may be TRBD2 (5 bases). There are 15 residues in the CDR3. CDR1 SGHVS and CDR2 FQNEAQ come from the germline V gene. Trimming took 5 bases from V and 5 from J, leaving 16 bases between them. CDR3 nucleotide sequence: TGTGCCAGCAGCGGACGGACTCACGACAACAATGAGCAGTTCTTC. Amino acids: CASSGRTHDNNEQFF.

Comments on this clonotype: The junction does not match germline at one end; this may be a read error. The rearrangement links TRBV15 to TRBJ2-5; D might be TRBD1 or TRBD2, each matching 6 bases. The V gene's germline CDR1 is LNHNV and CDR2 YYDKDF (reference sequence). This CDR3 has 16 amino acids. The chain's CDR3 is CAANLALGGLGETQYF. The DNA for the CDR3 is TGTGCCGCCAACCTAGCCCTAGGGGGGCTTGGAGAGACACAGTACTTC.

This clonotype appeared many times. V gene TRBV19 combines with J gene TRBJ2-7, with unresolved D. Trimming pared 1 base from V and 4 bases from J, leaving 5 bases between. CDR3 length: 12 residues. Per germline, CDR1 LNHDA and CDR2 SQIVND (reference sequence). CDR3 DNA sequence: TGTGCCAGTAGTATAGTCCCGTACGAGCAGTACTTC. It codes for CASSIVPYEQYF.

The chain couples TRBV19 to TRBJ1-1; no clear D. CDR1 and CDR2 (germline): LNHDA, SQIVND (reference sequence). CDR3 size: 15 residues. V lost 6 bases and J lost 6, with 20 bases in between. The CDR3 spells CASSIIGQTAPEAFF. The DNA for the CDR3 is TGTGCCAGTAGCATTATTGGTCAAACGGCCCCTGAAGCTTTCTTT.

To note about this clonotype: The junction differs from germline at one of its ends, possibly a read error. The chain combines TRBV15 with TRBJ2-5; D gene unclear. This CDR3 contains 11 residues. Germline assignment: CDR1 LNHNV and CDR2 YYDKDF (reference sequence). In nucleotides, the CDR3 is TGTGCCACCAGCGGAGAAGAGACCCAGTACTTC. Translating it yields CATSGEETQYF.

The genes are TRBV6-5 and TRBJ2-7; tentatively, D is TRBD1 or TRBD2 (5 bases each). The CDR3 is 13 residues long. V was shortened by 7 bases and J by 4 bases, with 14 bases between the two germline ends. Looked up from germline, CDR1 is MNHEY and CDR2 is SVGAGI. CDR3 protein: CASTSGRTYEQYF. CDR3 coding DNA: TGTGCCAGCACCTCGGGGCGTACTTACGAGCAGTACTTC.

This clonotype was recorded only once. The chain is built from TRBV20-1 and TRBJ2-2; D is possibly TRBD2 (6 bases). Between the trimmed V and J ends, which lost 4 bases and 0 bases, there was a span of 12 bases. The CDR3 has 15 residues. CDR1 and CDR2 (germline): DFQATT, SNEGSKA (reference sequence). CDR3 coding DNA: TGCAGTGCTAATGTCGGGAGCTCGAACACCGGGGAGCTGTTTTTT. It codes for CSANVGSSNTGELFF.

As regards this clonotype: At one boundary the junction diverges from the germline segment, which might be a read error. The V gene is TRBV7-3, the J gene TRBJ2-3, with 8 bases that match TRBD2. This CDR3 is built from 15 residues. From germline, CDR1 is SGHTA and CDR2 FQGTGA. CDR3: CANSLARGDTDTQYF. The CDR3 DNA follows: TGTGCCAACAGCTTAGCGCGGGGGGACACAGATACGCAGTATTTT.

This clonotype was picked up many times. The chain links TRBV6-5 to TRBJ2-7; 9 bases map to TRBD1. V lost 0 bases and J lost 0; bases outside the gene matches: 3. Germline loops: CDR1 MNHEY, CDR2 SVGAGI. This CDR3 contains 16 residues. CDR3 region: CASSYSMDRGSYEQYF. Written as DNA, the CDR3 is TGTGCCAGCAGTTACTCGATGGACAGGGGCTCCTACGAGCAGTACTTC.

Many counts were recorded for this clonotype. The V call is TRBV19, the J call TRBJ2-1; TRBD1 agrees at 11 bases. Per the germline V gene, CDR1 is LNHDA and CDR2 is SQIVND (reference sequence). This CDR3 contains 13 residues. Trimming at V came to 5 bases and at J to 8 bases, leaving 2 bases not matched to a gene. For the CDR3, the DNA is TGTGCCAGTAGTCCGGGACAGGGGGATGAGCAGTTCTTC. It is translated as CASSPGQGDEQFF.

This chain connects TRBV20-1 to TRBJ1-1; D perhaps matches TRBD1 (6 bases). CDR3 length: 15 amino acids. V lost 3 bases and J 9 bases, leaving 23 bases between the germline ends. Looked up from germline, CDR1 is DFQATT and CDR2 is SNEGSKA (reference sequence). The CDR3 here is CSASSPITGMVQAFF. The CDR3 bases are TGCAGTGCTAGCTCCCCTATAACAGGGATGGTCCAAGCTTTCTTT.

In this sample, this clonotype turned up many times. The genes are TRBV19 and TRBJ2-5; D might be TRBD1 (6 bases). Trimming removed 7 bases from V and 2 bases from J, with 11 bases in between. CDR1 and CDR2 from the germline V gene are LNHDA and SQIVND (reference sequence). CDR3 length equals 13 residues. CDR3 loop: CASKGTTQETQYF. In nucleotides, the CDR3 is TGTGCCAGTAAAGGGACAACTCAAGAGACCCAGTACTTC. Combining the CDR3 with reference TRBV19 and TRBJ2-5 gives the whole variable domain DGGITQSPKYLFRKEGQNVTLSCEQNLNHDAMYWYRQDPGQGLRLIYYSQIVNDFQKGDIAEGYSVSREKKESFPLTVTSAQKNPTAFYLCASKGTTQETQYFGPGTRLLVL.

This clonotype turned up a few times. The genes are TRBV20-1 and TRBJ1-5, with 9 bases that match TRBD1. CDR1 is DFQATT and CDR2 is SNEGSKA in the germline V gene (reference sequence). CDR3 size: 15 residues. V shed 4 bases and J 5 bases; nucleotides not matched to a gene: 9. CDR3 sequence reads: CSAIRTGVVDQPQHF. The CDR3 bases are TGCAGTGCTATCCGGACAGGGGTCGTAGATCAGCCCCAGCATTTT.

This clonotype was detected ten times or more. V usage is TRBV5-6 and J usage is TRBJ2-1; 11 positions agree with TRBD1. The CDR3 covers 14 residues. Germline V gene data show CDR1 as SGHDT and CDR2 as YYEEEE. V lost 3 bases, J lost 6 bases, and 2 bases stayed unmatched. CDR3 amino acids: CASSWGQGGNEQFF. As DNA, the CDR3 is TGTGCCAGCAGCTGGGGACAGGGGGGCAATGAGCAGTTCTTC.

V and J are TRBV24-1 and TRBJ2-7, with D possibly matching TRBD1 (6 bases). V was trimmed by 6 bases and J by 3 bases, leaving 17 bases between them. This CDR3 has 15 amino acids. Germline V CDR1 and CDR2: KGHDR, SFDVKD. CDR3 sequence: CATSLTGQVDYEQYF. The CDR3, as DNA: TGTGCCACCAGTTTAACGGGACAAGTTGACTACGAGCAGTACTTC.

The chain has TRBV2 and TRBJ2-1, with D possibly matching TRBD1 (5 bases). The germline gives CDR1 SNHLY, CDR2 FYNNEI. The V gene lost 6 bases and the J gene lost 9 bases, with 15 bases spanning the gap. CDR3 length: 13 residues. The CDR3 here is CASRGLMVLEQFF. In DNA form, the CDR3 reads TGTGCCAGCAGGGGGCTAATGGTGCTTGAGCAGTTCTTC.

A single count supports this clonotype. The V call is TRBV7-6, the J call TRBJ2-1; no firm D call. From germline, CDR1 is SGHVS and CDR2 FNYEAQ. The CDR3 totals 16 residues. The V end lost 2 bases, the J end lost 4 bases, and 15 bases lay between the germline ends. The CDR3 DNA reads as TGTGCCAGCAGCTTAAATACTTACAAGGGTTACAATGAGCAGTTCTTC. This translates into CASSLNTYKGYNEQFF.

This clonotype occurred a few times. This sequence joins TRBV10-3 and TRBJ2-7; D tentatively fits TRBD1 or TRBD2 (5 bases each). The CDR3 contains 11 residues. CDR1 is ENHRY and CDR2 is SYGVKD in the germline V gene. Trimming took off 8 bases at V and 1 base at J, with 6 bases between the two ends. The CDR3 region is CAIGGSYEQYF. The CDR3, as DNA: TGTGCCATCGGGGGATCCTACGAGCAGTACTTC.

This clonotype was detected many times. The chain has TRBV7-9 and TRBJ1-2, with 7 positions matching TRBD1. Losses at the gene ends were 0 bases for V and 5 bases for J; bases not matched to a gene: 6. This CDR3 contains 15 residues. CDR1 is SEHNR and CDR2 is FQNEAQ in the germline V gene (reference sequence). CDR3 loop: CASSLAAGGGYGYTF. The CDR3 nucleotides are TGTGCCAGCAGCTTAGCCGCAGGGGGTGGTTATGGCTACACCTTC.